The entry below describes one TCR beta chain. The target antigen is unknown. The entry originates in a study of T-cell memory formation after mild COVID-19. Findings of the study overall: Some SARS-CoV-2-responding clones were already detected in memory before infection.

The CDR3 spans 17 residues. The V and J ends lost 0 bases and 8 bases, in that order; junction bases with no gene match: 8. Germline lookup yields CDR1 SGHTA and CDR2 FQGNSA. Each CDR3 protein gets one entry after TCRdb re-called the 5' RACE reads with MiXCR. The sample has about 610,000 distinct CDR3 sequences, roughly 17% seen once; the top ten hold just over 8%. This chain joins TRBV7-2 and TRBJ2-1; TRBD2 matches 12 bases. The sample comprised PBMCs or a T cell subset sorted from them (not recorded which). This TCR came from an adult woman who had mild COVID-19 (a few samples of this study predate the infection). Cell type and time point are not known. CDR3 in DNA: TGTGCCAGCAGCTTAGCGAGACTAGCGGGAGAGGCGGATGAGCAGTTCTTC. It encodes CASSLARLAGEADEQFF.